The sequence of this T cell receptor (beta chain) was determined in a study of blood T cells in healthy people across ages (dated by TCRdb to about 2015). A note on the overall study: In model experiments, template switching captured roughly one uniquely barcoded TCR beta cDNA molecule for every two T cells. The study analyzed two additional independent replicas of 1 million unique cDNA reads from the same blood draw for two donors, one aged 18 to 30 and one aged 80 or older. The study measured age-related changes in TCR beta repertoire diversity using deep sequencing normalized with unique cDNA molecular identifiers. The donors were split into four age groups: young (average around 15 years), middle-aged (roughly 39), aged (62) and long-lived (82). To avoid experimental bias, donors of different ages were randomly spread across the sequencing lanes. The paper's findings and limits, for the study overall: Total diversity estimates from one million sequenced T cells were considered lower bounds and underestimates. The long-lived group showed more naive CD4+ T cells, fewer expanded clones and increased TCR diversity than the aged group, suggesting age selection. As age increased, observed TCR beta diversity per million T cells dropped in a roughly linear way, and a significant reduction was already evident by age about 40. Since profiling was done on bulk unsorted PBMCs, naive and antigen-experienced compartments could not be conclusively compared. Donor CMV infection status was unknown, potentially confounding age-related changes in expanded clonotypes. The percentage of naive T cells measured by flow cytometry correlated strongly with observed TCR beta diversity.

The method behind the library was 5' RACE. Sequencing was performed on an Illumina HiSeq 2500. A second roughly 6 to 12 cycle PCR used a sample-barcoded 5' primer and a J-beta primer mix. Each TCR beta cDNA molecule received a unique molecular identifier from a template-switch 5' adaptor carrying 12 random nucleotides. Each sample yielded at least 3 million CDR3-containing paired-end reads. All of the RNA was converted into first-strand cDNA using the Mint cDNA synthesis kit, with a TRBC-specific oligonucleotide serving as the primer. Following uracil-DNA glycosylase treatment, a first 18-cycle PCR with universal primers M1SS and BC2_uni_R was performed on all cDNA. The paper's data handling went like this. For normalization, 1 million high-quality reads, each with a distinct molecular identifier, were randomly selected from each sample. Instead of being binned into consensus sequences, reads that shared molecular identifiers were thrown out. CDR3 identification, clonotype clustering and error correction used MiTCR with a Q25 quality threshold and the strictest error-elimination algorithm. A nonparametric unseen species model with Euler transformation was used to estimate a lower bound on total TCR beta diversity. Through fastp at Q25 and MiXCR, TCRdb rebuilt clones from the public reads, retaining in-frame beta chains. Each entry is one CDR3 protein sequence, shown with its most common DNA and genes. The V and J calls come from TCRdb's annotation, not from the publication. The sample has 850,000 or so distinct CDR3 sequences on record, more than 25% of them singletons. Around 15% of the sample comes from the top ten.

Cut back by 2 bases and 2 bases, the V and J ends lie 23 bases apart. The cysteine opens and the phenylalanine closes a CDR3 of 19 amino acids. Only CDR3 DNA remains: 57 bases, in frame from the first base. CDR1 LNHDA and CDR2 SQIVND were looked up in the germline V gene (reference sequence). This clonotype showed up just a few times. Its recognized antigen is unknown. Within one base of it there is no much larger clone, and no base qualities were kept. The approximately 39 donors, aged about 6 to 100 years, were systemically healthy Caucasian individuals from Russia. Around 9.8 milliliters of peripheral blood were collected from each donor into EDTA-treated Vacutainer tubes. Ficoll-Paque density-gradient centrifugation was used to isolate PBMCs, with at least 6 million per sample. Trizol reagent was used to extract total RNA from the PBMCs, yielding at least 6 micrograms per sample. For every donor, flow cytometry on a PBMC aliquot measured the percentage of naive CD45RAhigh/CD27high T cells.

Sequencing was done on a sample of blood. The chain joins TRBV19 to TRBJ2-3; the D gene is possibly TRBD1, with 6 bases matching. The receptor was isolated from a woman aged 80 or older in good health. For the CDR3, the sequence is CASSIPRGAVSGITDTQYF. The DNA sequence follows: TGTGCCAGTAGTATACCCAGGGGCGCCGTTTCGGGCATCACAGATACGCAGTATTTT.